This TCR beta chain came from a study of T-cell memory formation after mild COVID-19. Study-wide context: The study found TCR clusters largely donor specific.

General study findings and limits: The finding that pre-infection memory included some responding clones suggested that cross-reactive memory joined. Whether day 37 second-wave clones are SARS-CoV-2-specific was not confirmed.

In its sample, this clonotype was seen a few times. Its cognate antigen is unknown. 5'RACE primed from the constant segment yielded TCR alpha and TCR beta cDNA libraries bearing sample barcodes and UMIs. Via MiXCR, TCRdb re-called the 5' RACE reads, giving one row per CDR3 protein. The data contain about 470,000 distinct CDR3 sequences, roughly 18% of them singletons. The germline V gene encodes CDR1 SGHTA and CDR2 FQGNSA. The CDR3 loop spans 16 amino acids. Trimming removed 3 bases from V and 6 bases from J; junction bases left unmatched: 9. The TCR sequence derives from an adult woman who had mild COVID-19 (a few samples of this study predate the infection). Cell type and time point are not known. The sequenced sample was PBMCs or a T cell subset sorted from them (not recorded which). The rearrangement links TRBV7-2 to TRBJ2-4; 9 nucleotides match TRBD1. The CDR3 region is CASSFTWTGALNIQYF. CDR3 coding DNA: TGTGCCAGCAGCTTCACTTGGACAGGGGCCCTAAACATTCAGTACTTC.